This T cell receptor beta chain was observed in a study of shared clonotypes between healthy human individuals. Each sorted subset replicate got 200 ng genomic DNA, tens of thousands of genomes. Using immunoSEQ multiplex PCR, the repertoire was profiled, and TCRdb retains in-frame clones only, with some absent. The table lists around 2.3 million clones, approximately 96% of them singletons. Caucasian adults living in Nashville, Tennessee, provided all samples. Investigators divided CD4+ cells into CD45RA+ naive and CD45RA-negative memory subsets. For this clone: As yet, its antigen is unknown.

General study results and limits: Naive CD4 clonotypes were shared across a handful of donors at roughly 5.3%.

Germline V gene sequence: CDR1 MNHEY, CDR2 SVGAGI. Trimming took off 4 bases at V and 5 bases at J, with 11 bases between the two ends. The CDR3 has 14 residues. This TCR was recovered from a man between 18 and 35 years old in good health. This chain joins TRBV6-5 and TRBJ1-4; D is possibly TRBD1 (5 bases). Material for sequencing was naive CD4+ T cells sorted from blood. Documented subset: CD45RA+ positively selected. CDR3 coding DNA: TGTGCCAGCAGTTTGGGACCTCCAAATGAAAAACTGTTTTTT. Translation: CASSLGPPNEKLFF.